A single sample is the source of the 23 T cell receptor beta chains below, sequenced in a study of cytomegalovirus exposure and HLA in healthy donors. PCR used 60 Vbeta primers and 13 Jbeta primers. Here immunoSEQ multiplex PCR was the method, and the copy in TCRdb shows in-frame clones only, minus some. Its clone listing holds some 200,000 clones. Sequences were obtained from PBMCs. These receptors all stem from a boy between 5 and 17 years old in good health and CMV-seronegative.

The chain carries TRBV6-1 and TRBJ1-5, with D maybe TRBD1 (6 bases). The CDR3 sequence is 15 residues long. Trimming took 7 bases from V and 4 from J, leaving 17 bases between them. Per germline, CDR1 MNHNS and CDR2 SASEGT. In DNA, the CDR3 is TGTGCCAGCACCCCCGGCCAGGGGAGAAATCAGCCCCAGCATTTT. It codes for CASTPGQGRNQPQHF.

V is TRBV2 and J is TRBJ1-5; a weak D match, TRBD1 (5 bases). The germline gives CDR1 SNHLY, CDR2 FYNNEI. CDR3 length: 13 amino acids. V was shortened by 5 bases and J by 7 bases, with 12 bases between the two germline ends. CDR3 DNA sequence: TGTGCCAGCAGTCCCGGGGGTGGGCAGCCCCAGCATTTT. Encoded protein: CASSPGGGQPQHF.

The rearrangement links TRBV14 to TRBJ1-2; 7 nucleotides agree with TRBD1. The CDR3 sequence is 16 residues long. Germline V gene data show CDR1 as SGHDN and CDR2 as FVKESK. With V trimmed by 4 bases and J by 7 bases, 15 bases remained unmatched. CDR3: CASSLGRRGQGGGYTF. Written as DNA, the CDR3 is TGTGCCAGCAGCCTCGGAAGAAGGGGGCAAGGGGGTGGCTACACCTTC.

This sequence joins TRBV4-1 and TRBJ2-7, with TRBD1 matching over 7 bases. Germline CDR1 and CDR2: MGHRA and YSYEKL. The CDR3 length is 15 residues. V dropped 5 bases and J dropped 6; count of bases not matched to a gene: 13. The CDR3 sequence is CASSFEGDRGGEQYF. CDR3 DNA: TGCGCCAGCAGCTTCGAGGGGGACAGAGGGGGCGAGCAGTACTTC.

The chain carries TRBV2 and TRBJ2-7, with 10 bases identical to TRBD1. Germline-derived CDR1 and CDR2 are SNHLY and FYNNEI. This CDR3 spans 13 amino acids. V lost 4 bases to trimming and J lost 9 bases; unmatched junction nucleotides: 6. In DNA form, the CDR3 reads TGTGCCAGCAGTGGGGACAGGGGCGAGGGGCAGTACTTC. Its translation: CASSGDRGEGQYF.

The V gene is TRBV27, the J gene TRBJ2-1; TRBD2 aligns across 7 bases. The CDR3 is 14 residues long. V lost 7 bases, J lost 7 bases, and 10 bases stayed unmatched. Germline CDR1 reads MNHEY; CDR2 reads SMNVEV (reference sequence). CDR3 nucleotides: TGTGCCAGCATCTCCCCGGGAGGTAGGAATGAGCAGTTCTTC. This gives the protein CASISPGGRNEQFF.

The gene calls are TRBV2 and TRBJ1-2; D gene unclear. Trimming cost V 7 bases and J 2 bases, with 8 bases left between them. This CDR3 is 12 amino acids long. The germline V gene has CDR1 SNHLY and CDR2 FYNNEI. CDR3 bases: TGTGCCAGCACCAGGCAGAACTATGGCTACACCTTC. Translation: CASTRQNYGYTF.

V gene TRBV19 combines with J gene TRBJ1-2; 7 nucleotides match TRBD1. V gave up 4 bases and J gave up 2 bases; unmatched junction bases: 19. Germline V lookup: CDR1 LNHDA, CDR2 SQIVND (reference sequence). The CDR3 is made up of 19 amino acids. The CDR3 region has the DNA TGTGCCAGTAGTACTCTCCGGGACAGACAAAAGGGGCCAAACTATGGCTACACCTTC. Residues: CASSTLRDRQKGPNYGYTF.

The chain recombines TRBV29-1 with TRBJ1-1; D might be TRBD1 (6 bases). Looked up from germline, CDR1 is SQVTM and CDR2 is ANQGSEA. V lost 7 bases and J lost 5, with 20 bases in between. This CDR3 has 14 amino acids. Written as DNA, the CDR3 is TGCAGCGCATACACGACAGGCTGGGGGACTGAAGCTTTCTTT. As protein: CSAYTTGWGTEAFF.

The gene calls are TRBV2 and TRBJ2-7; 11 positions match TRBD2. Germline CDR1 is SNHLY and CDR2 is FYNNEI. The V segment lost 6 bases and the J segment 3 bases; nucleotides outside the gene matches: 4. This CDR3 spans 14 amino acids. The CDR3, as DNA: TGTGCCAGCAGGGGGGGACTAGCGGACTACGAGCAGTACTTC. This sequence encodes CASRGGLADYEQYF.

V and J are TRBV5-4 and TRBJ1-2; 7 nucleotides align to TRBD1. The CDR3 covers 14 residues. CDR1 and CDR2 (germline): SGHNT, YYREEE (reference sequence). J lost 4 bases, V lost 4 bases, and 7 bases had no gene match. The CDR3 sequence is CASSPTGDPYGYTF. The CDR3 region has the DNA TGTGCCAGCAGCCCAACAGGGGACCCCTATGGCTACACCTTC.

This chain links TRBV9 with TRBJ1-3; 8 nucleotides align to TRBD1. The CDR3 spans 15 residues. After removal of 4 bases from V and 2 bases from J, the junction contained 5 bases not matched to a gene. Germline V lookup: CDR1 SGDLS, CDR2 YYNGEE. The CDR3 nucleotides read TGTGCCAGCAGCACCACAGGGGGAGCTGGAAACACCATATATTTT. Its protein is CASSTTGGAGNTIYF.

The chain uses TRBV27 and TRBJ1-5; D remains ambiguous. The CDR3 runs 13 residues. Germline V lookup: CDR1 MNHEY, CDR2 SMNVEV (reference sequence). Trimming left V 3 bases short and J 7 bases short, with 10 bases between. Here the CDR3 reads CASSFTGGQPQHF. For the CDR3, the DNA is TGTGCCAGCAGTTTCACGGGAGGGCAGCCCCAGCATTTT.

The CDR3 sequence: CASSHTLSGTSDQETQYF. CDR3 in DNA: TGCGCCAGCAGCCACACACTCTCCGGGACTAGCGACCAAGAGACCCAGTACTTC. The chain has TRBV5-1 and TRBJ2-5, with 10 positions matching TRBD2. After removal of 4 bases from V and 0 bases from J, the junction contained 12 bases not matched to a gene. CDR1 and CDR2 from the germline V gene are SGHRS and YFSETQ. CDR3 length equals 18 residues.

The chain couples TRBV4-1 to TRBJ2-7, with TRBD1 matching over 8 bases. V gave up 4 bases and J gave up 3 bases; unmatched junction bases: 8. From germline, CDR1 is MGHRA and CDR2 YSYEKL. This CDR3 has 15 residues. CDR3 sequence (DNA): TGCGCCAGCAGCCTCGGGGACAGGAGTCTCTACGAGCAGTACTTC. Its translation is CASSLGDRSLYEQYF.

The J gene is TRBJ2-7, the V gene TRBV5-1; D possibly corresponds to TRBD1 (6 bases). V dropped 5 bases and J dropped 6 bases, with 15 bases sitting between them. There are 13 residues in the CDR3. Germline V gene data show CDR1 as SGHRS and CDR2 as YFSETQ. The CDR3 DNA sequence: TGCGCCAGCAGTTTTGTAGTACAGGGCGAGCAGTACTTC. It codes for CASSFVVQGEQYF.

The gene calls are TRBV7-2 and TRBJ1-1; a weak D match, TRBD1 (5 bases). Germline V gene lookup returns CDR1 SGHTA and CDR2 FQGNSA. V lost 1 base and J lost 6, with 9 bases in between. This CDR3 comprises 13 residues. Here the CDR3 DNA reads TGTGCCAGCAGCTTAGGGGGCTACGCTGAAGCTTTCTTT. This gives the protein CASSLGGYAEAFF.

This rearrangement joins TRBV11-2 to TRBJ1-1; 9 bases match TRBD1. CDR1 and CDR2 from the germline V gene are SGHAT and FQNNGV. V lost 3 bases, J lost 6 bases, and 5 bases stayed unmatched. This CDR3 has 14 amino acids. CDR3 in amino acids: CASSLDRGTPEAFF. In DNA, the CDR3 is TGTGCCAGCAGCTTGGACAGGGGCACCCCTGAAGCTTTCTTT.

The chain couples TRBV2 to TRBJ1-1; D is possibly TRBD1 (6 bases). Trimming removed 6 bases from V and 9 bases from J, with 8 bases in between. CDR3 size: 10 residues. Germline loops: CDR1 SNHLY, CDR2 FYNNEI. For the CDR3, the DNA is TGTGCCAGCAGCACAGGGAAAGCTTTCTTT. It codes for CASSTGKAFF.

The chain is built from TRBV7-8 and TRBJ2-7; D might be TRBD1 (6 bases). This CDR3 region has 11 residues. Germline CDR1 and CDR2: SGHVS and FQNEAQ. V was shortened by 6 bases and J by 3 bases, with 6 bases between the two germline ends. The CDR3 reads CASRDSYEQYF. The DNA for the CDR3 is TGTGCCAGCAGGGACAGCTACGAGCAGTACTTC.

Regarding this clone: Because it lacks the conserved phenylalanine or tryptophan at the end, this CDR3 is likely a read error. The V gene is TRBV2, the J gene TRBJ1-1; no definite D call. This CDR3 is 13 amino acids long. V lost 7 bases and J lost 7, with 16 bases in between. From germline, CDR1 is SNHLY and CDR2 FYNNEI. In DNA, the CDR3 is TGTGCCAGCAAACCATCGGGAGGGAATGAAGCTTTCCTT. Amino acids: CASKPSGGNEAFL.

The V gene is TRBV7-2, the J gene TRBJ2-3; D may be TRBD2 (7 bases). The V end was cut by 0 bases, the J end by 3 bases, with 10 bases between. The CDR3 sequence is 15 residues long. The V gene's germline CDR1 is SGHTA and CDR2 FQGNSA. The CDR3 reads CASSLAGGPTDTQYF. CDR3 DNA: TGTGCCAGCAGCTTAGCGGGGGGGCCGACAGATACGCAGTATTTT.

This chain links TRBV6-5 with TRBJ1-2; TRBD1 agrees at 7 bases. V lost 4 bases to trimming and J lost 4 bases; unmatched junction nucleotides: 6. Germline CDR1 and CDR2: MNHEY and SVGAGI. The CDR3 is 14 amino acids. CDR3 DNA sequence: TGTGCCAGCAGTTTCTACAGGGGCGGCTATGGCTACACCTTC. As protein: CASSFYRGGYGYTF.